These 31 T cell receptor beta chains share one sample of origin, sequenced in a study of T cell repertoires in cytomegalovirus infection. Their antigen targets remain unknown. TCRdb passed the reads through MiXCR, listing each CDR3 protein once. Of about 310,000 distinct CDR3 sequences listed, 25% were seen once; the top ten hold about 14%. The source material was cultured PBMCs, sampled from culture after CMV antigen stimulation. Receptors were obtained from a human donor in good health (CMV status not recorded). Some clones in this sample may be carry-over from other donors' samples.

Ten or more counts support this clonotype. The chain combines TRBV7-2 with TRBJ2-2; 11 positions match TRBD2. Germline lookup yields CDR1 SGHTA and CDR2 FQGNSA. The V gene end was trimmed by 4 bases and the J gene end by 6 bases; junction bases not matched to a gene: 4. The CDR3 extends over 15 amino acids. The chain's CDR3 is CASSSRLAGSGELFF. The DNA for the CDR3 is TGTGCCAGCAGCTCCAGACTAGCGGGATCCGGGGAGCTGTTTTTT.

This clonotype was seen at least ten times. The chain employs TRBV7-9 and TRBJ1-1; unclear D gene. CDR3 length equals 14 residues. Germline V gene sequence: CDR1 SEHNR, CDR2 FQNEAQ (reference sequence). The V and J ends lost 5 bases and 1 base respectively, with 11 bases between them. For the CDR3, the DNA is TGTGCCAGCAGCCCCGACGCGGGGAACACTGAAGCTTTCTTT. This sequence encodes CASSPDAGNTEAFF.

The V call is TRBV7-2, the J call TRBJ1-2; 9 bases align to TRBD1. The CDR3 has 18 residues. V dropped 2 bases and J dropped 8; count of bases not matched to a gene: 18. Germline V CDR1 and CDR2: SGHTA, FQGNSA. The CDR3 nucleotides are TGTGCCAGCAGCTTATTTGGGTCTGGGGACAGGGATTTTGGGGGCTACACCTTC. Translating it yields CASSLFGSGDRDFGGYTF.

This clonotype was counted between two and nine times. This chain connects TRBV7-9 to TRBJ2-7; weak D call: TRBD1 (5 bases). V was cut by 5 bases and J by 0 bases, with 11 bases left in between. The CDR3 covers 14 residues. Germline values: CDR1 SEHNR, CDR2 FQNEAQ (reference sequence). The CDR3 DNA reads as TGTGCCAGCAGCCTACAGGCCGCCTCCTACGAGCAGTACTTC. Protein product: CASSLQAASYEQYF.

This clonotype was seen more than once but under ten times. The V and J genes are TRBV29-1 and TRBJ2-1, with unresolved D. Trimming pared 7 bases from V and 2 bases from J, leaving 18 bases between. The CDR3 extends over 15 amino acids. Germline values: CDR1 SQVTM, CDR2 ANQGSEA. DNA for the CDR3: TGCAGCGCCGTCTGGCCACGGCCTACCTACAATGAGCAGTTCTTC. Its protein is CSAVWPRPTYNEQFF.

This clonotype turned up a few times. The V gene is TRBV25-1, the J gene TRBJ2-1; TRBD1 might be the D (6 bases). The CDR3 runs to 13 residues. V was shortened by 4 bases and J by 4 bases, with 8 bases between the two germline ends. Germline CDR1 and CDR2: MGHDK and SYGVNS. The CDR3 loop is CASSVTGYNEQFF. Here the CDR3 DNA reads TGTGCCAGCAGTGTAACAGGGTACAATGAGCAGTTCTTC.

The gene calls are TRBV7-6 and TRBJ2-1; D is possibly TRBD2 (5 bases). The CDR3 spans 14 residues. CDR1 SGHVS and CDR2 FNYEAQ come from the germline V gene. V lost 2 bases and J 9 bases, leaving 14 bases between the germline ends. The CDR3 sequence is CASSLQPLAREQFF. The CDR3 nucleotides are TGTGCCAGCAGCTTACAGCCCCTAGCCCGTGAGCAGTTCTTC.

The sample holds a few counts of this clonotype. The rearrangement links TRBV29-1 to TRBJ1-1; D uncertain. The CDR3 extends over 12 amino acids. Trimming cost V 4 bases and J 0 bases, with 6 bases left between them. Germline CDR1 reads SQVTM; CDR2 reads ANQGSEA. In DNA form, the CDR3 reads TGCAGCGTTGGACGGCTGAACACTGAAGCTTTCTTT. Residues: CSVGRLNTEAFF.

The chain joins TRBV6-2 or TRBV6-3 to TRBJ2-7; the match to TRBD1 covers 9 bases. J gave up 6 bases and V 8 bases, and 2 bases lay outside the gene matches. Germline V gene lookup returns CDR1 MNHEY and CDR2 SVGEGT. CDR3 size: 11 residues. The CDR3 sequence is CASGQGPEQYV. In nucleotides, the CDR3 is TGTGCCAGCGGACAGGGGCCCGAGCAGTACGTC.

This chain uses TRBV5-4 with TRBJ1-1; possible D gene TRBD1, 6 bases. CDR1 and CDR2 (germline): SGHNT, YYREEE (reference sequence). Trimming left V 9 bases short and J 7 bases short, with 19 bases between. The CDR3 is made up of 13 amino acids. CDR3 protein: CAIRSRGRDEAFF. In DNA, the CDR3 is TGTGCCATCCGTTCCAGGGGACGGGATGAAGCTTTCTTT.

This sequence joins TRBV18 and TRBJ2-3, with TRBD2 matching 15 bases. CDR3 length: 22 residues. Germline assignment: CDR1 KGHSH and CDR2 LQKENI. V dropped 1 base and J dropped 3; count of bases not matched to a gene: 17. In DNA, the CDR3 is TGTGCCAGCTCACCACTCTCCAGAACCGGGACTAGCGGGAGGTCGATTACAGATACGCAGTATTTT. Translation: CASSPLSRTGTSGRSITDTQYF.

The chain links TRBV4-1 to TRBJ1-2; 10 nucleotides line up with TRBD1. Germline trimming cut 3 bases from V and 7 bases from J; bases unmatched to any gene: 11. Germline-derived CDR1 and CDR2 are MGHRA and YSYEKL. The CDR3 totals 16 residues. CDR3 amino acids: CASSQPRDRGRGGYTF. The CDR3 DNA reads as TGCGCCAGCAGCCAGCCGCGGGACAGGGGAAGGGGTGGCTACACCTTC.

The chain is built from TRBV27 and TRBJ2-2; 7 bases match TRBD1. Germline assignment: CDR1 MNHEY and CDR2 SMNVEV (reference sequence). V was clipped by 7 bases and J by 5 bases; unmatched bases: 7. The CDR3 covers 14 residues. CDR3 in amino acids: CASIPQGVTGELFF. In DNA, the CDR3 is TGTGCCAGCATTCCCCAGGGGGTAACCGGGGAGCTGTTTTTT.

The chain uses TRBV11-2 and TRBJ2-3; D may match TRBD1 or TRBD2 (5 bases each). The CDR3 extends over 15 amino acids. Germline lookup yields CDR1 SGHAT and CDR2 FQNNGV. Trimming removed 1 base at V and 2 bases at J, with 10 bases between. The CDR3 region has the DNA TGTGCCAGCAGCTTAGGGGACGACCTCACAGATACGCAGTATTTT. Encoded protein: CASSLGDDLTDTQYF.

This clonotype was found many times. The chain combines TRBV7-9 with TRBJ2-3; D may be TRBD1 or TRBD2 (6 bases each). CDR1 is SEHNR and CDR2 is FQNEAQ in the germline V gene (reference sequence). The CDR3 extends over 15 amino acids. V lost 5 bases, J lost 6 bases, and 18 bases lay in between. The CDR3 nucleotides read TGTGCCAGCAGCCTCCCCCCACAGGGACTGGATACGCAGTATTTT. It specifies CASSLPPQGLDTQYF. Full variable domain (missing parts from reference TRBV7-9 and TRBJ2-3): DTGVSQNPRHKITKRGQNVTFRCDPISEHNRLYWYRQTLGQGPEFLTYFQNEAQLEKSRLLSDRFSAERPKGSFSTLEIQRTEQGDSAMYLCASSLPPQGLDTQYFGPGTRLTVL.

This clonotype showed up just a few times. The J gene is TRBJ2-1, the V gene TRBV29-1; 10 nucleotides line up with TRBD2. The CDR3 consists of 15 residues. Germline values: CDR1 SQVTM, CDR2 ANQGSEA. V dropped 3 bases and J dropped 5; count of bases not matched to a gene: 7. The CDR3 nucleotides read TGCAGCGTTGACGGGCTAGCGGGAGTCAACAATGAGCAGTTCTTC. It translates to CSVDGLAGVNNEQFF.

The chain uses TRBV28 and TRBJ1-2; D is possibly TRBD1 (5 bases). V lost 6 bases to trimming and J lost 8 bases, with 16 bases between them. This CDR3 has 13 residues. Germline CDR1 and CDR2: MDHEN and SYDVKM. The CDR3 loop is CASSDGGRGGYTF. For the CDR3, the DNA is TGTGCCAGCAGCGATGGGGGACGTGGCGGCTACACCTTC.

This clonotype was picked up many times. The V gene is TRBV7-2, the J gene TRBJ2-6; the match to TRBD1 covers 8 bases. The CDR3 sequence is 17 residues long. CDR1 and CDR2 (germline): SGHTA, FQGNSA. V lost 7 bases to trimming and J lost 4 bases; unmatched junction nucleotides: 12. CDR3: CASNEITGGRGANVLTF. In nucleotides, the CDR3 is TGTGCCAGCAACGAAATTACAGGGGGTCGGGGGGCCAACGTCCTGACTTTC.

This clonotype came up many times. This sequence joins TRBV7-2 and TRBJ1-1; a weak D match, TRBD1 (6 bases). CDR1 SGHTA and CDR2 FQGNSA come from the germline V gene. CDR3 length: 15 residues. V lost 3 bases and J 3 bases, leaving 14 bases between the germline ends. This CDR3 reads CASSFGARGYTEAFF. The CDR3 DNA follows: TGTGCCAGCAGCTTCGGCGCCAGGGGTTACACTGAAGCTTTCTTT.

In this sample, this clonotype turned up many times. The genes are TRBV6-2 or TRBV6-3 and TRBJ2-5; D may be TRBD1 or TRBD2 (6 bases each). The CDR3 spans 15 residues. CDR1 and CDR2 from the germline V gene are MNHEY and SVGEGT. V was trimmed by 4 bases and J by 4 bases, leaving 16 bases between them. CDR3 DNA: TGTGCCAGCAGTTCTCGACAGGTGGGGGGAGAGACCCAGTACTTC. This gives the protein CASSSRQVGGETQYF.

This CDR3 reads CASSLVQTHEQYV. The CDR3 region has the DNA TGTGCCAGCAGCTTAGTCCAGACCCACGAGCAGTACGTC. The chain recombines TRBV7-2 with TRBJ2-7, with no clear D. The germline V gene has CDR1 SGHTA and CDR2 FQGNSA. The V end was cut by 1 base, the J end by 5 bases, with 9 bases between. There are 13 residues in the CDR3.

This clonotype was detected many times. This chain joins TRBV28 and TRBJ1-1; TRBD1 aligns across 8 bases. The CDR3 loop spans 15 amino acids. The V gene end was trimmed by 6 bases and the J gene end by 5 bases; junction bases not matched to a gene: 11. Germline values: CDR1 MDHEN, CDR2 SYDVKM. CDR3 sequence: CASRYSTGERTEAFF. The CDR3 bases are TGTGCCAGCAGGTACTCGACAGGGGAAAGGACTGAAGCTTTCTTT.

This clonotype was seen only a few times. This chain connects TRBV7-2 to TRBJ2-7; D gene ambiguous. Germline CDR1 reads SGHTA; CDR2 reads FQGNSA. V lost 5 bases, J lost 4 bases, and 15 bases lay in between. The CDR3 contains 14 residues. CDR3: CASSPTRLAYEQYF. In nucleotides, the CDR3 is TGTGCCAGCAGCCCTACCCGACTGGCGTACGAGCAGTACTTC. Filled out from reference TRBV7-2 and TRBJ2-7, the complete variable domain reads GAGVSQSPSNKVTEKGKDVELRCDPISGHTALYWYRQSLGQGLEFLIYFQGNSAPDKSGLPSDRFSAERTGGSVSTLTIQRTQQEDSAVYLCASSPTRLAYEQYFGPGTRLTVT.

Points on this clonotype: This may arise from a read error, as a much more abundant clone is one base away. The chain carries TRBV7-6 and TRBJ2-1; D unresolved. This CDR3 has 15 residues. V was cut by 3 bases and J by 7 bases, with 16 bases left in between. Germline loops: CDR1 SGHVS, CDR2 FNYEAQ. CDR3 sequence reads: CASSFNKGVGNEQFF. The DNA of the CDR3 is TGTGCCAGCAGCTTCAACAAGGGTGTAGGTAATGAGCAGTTCTTC.

This clonotype was counted ten times or more. The chain is built from TRBV28 and TRBJ1-2; D is unclear. V lost 3 bases to trimming and J lost 5 bases, with 13 bases between them. Germline values: CDR1 MDHEN, CDR2 SYDVKM. This CDR3 has 14 residues. The DNA of the CDR3 is TGTGCCAGCAGTTTTTATGACCGGGGATATGGCTACACCTTC. It is translated as CASSFYDRGYGYTF.

The rearrangement joins TRBV5-1 to TRBJ2-5; D call uncertain. The V end lost 0 bases, the J end lost 4 bases, and 13 bases lay between the germline ends. Germline lookup yields CDR1 SGHRS and CDR2 YFSETQ. The CDR3 is made up of 15 amino acids. Here the CDR3 reads CASSLDSPRRETQYF. The CDR3 DNA follows: TGCGCCAGCAGCTTGGATTCCCCCCGAAGAGAGACCCAGTACTTC.

This rearrangement joins TRBV6-2 or TRBV6-3 to TRBJ2-1; TRBD1 matches 7 bases. The CDR3 sequence is 15 residues long. The germline gives CDR1 MNHEY, CDR2 SVGEGT. V dropped 5 bases and J dropped 5; count of bases not matched to a gene: 9. Here the CDR3 reads CASSPDREWDNEQFF. CDR3 bases: TGTGCCAGCAGTCCTGACAGGGAATGGGACAATGAGCAGTTCTTC.

This sequence joins TRBV29-1 and TRBJ2-7; no definite D call. The CDR3 has 12 residues. In germline, CDR1 is SQVTM, CDR2 ANQGSEA. The V and J ends lost 0 bases and 3 bases respectively, with 6 bases between them. CDR3 region: CSVEEIGYEQYF. The CDR3 bases are TGCAGCGTTGAAGAGATTGGCTACGAGCAGTACTTC.

This rearrangement joins TRBV11-2 to TRBJ1-3; D gene ambiguous. V lost 11 bases and J 4 bases, leaving 9 bases between the germline ends. Germline CDR1 reads SGHAT; CDR2 reads FQNNGV. The CDR3 spans 11 residues. As DNA, the CDR3 is TGTGCCGGAGTTACGGGAAACACCATATATTTT. As protein: CAGVTGNTIYF.

Only a few counts were recorded for this clonotype. The chain uses TRBV12-3 or TRBV12-4 and TRBJ1-2, with D uncertain. V was cut by 3 bases and J by 0 bases, with 5 bases left in between. This CDR3 region has 13 residues. DNA for the CDR3: TGTGCCAGCAGTTTCTCGCCTAACTATGGCTACACCTTC. Translation: CASSFSPNYGYTF.

The gene calls are TRBV7-9 and TRBJ2-1; 9 bases fit TRBD1. J lost 5 bases, V lost 0 bases, and 2 bases had no gene match. The CDR3 loop spans 15 amino acids. Germline loops: CDR1 SEHNR, CDR2 FQNEAQ (reference sequence). Written as DNA, the CDR3 is TGTGCCAGCAGCTTAGCTTGGGACAGGGACAATGAGCAGTTCTTC. This sequence encodes CASSLAWDRDNEQFF.